This T cell receptor (beta chain) was captured by sequencing in a study of cytomegalovirus exposure and HLA in healthy donors. PCR was performed using 60 Vbeta and 13 Jbeta primers. As processed by the authors: A follow-up analysis tallied 70 million to 80 million unique TCR beta chains, roughly 11 million shared. Repertoires were generated with immunoSEQ multiplex PCR, while TCRdb's copy carries only in-frame clones and drops some. The V and J calls and clone size are taken from that table; D and trimming were inferred from the DNA. Here the sample spans 150,000 to 180,000 clones, 70% to 80% being singletons. Unrecorded immune exposures were likely, despite nominal health at sampling. Sequences were obtained from PBMCs. This clonotype originated in a young man in good health and CMV-seronegative.

The CDR3 DNA follows: TGCAGCGTGCGAGCGGGACAGGGGTTCTATGGCTACACCTTC. Translated: CSVRAGQGFYGYTF. This chain connects TRBV29-1 to TRBJ1-2; 10 nucleotides line up with TRBD1. This CDR3 is 14 amino acids long. The germline gives CDR1 SQVTM, CDR2 ANQGSEA. V was pared by 6 bases and J by 4 bases, with 8 bases of the junction left unmatched.